These 20 T cell receptor beta chains share one sample of origin, sequenced in a study of shared clonotypes between healthy human individuals. This table comes from immunoSEQ multiplex PCR, and its TCRdb copy is limited to in-frame clones, with some not included. The sample holds approximately 2,000,000 clones; just under 95% are singletons and the top ten take 0.37%. Sequencing was done on a sample of naive CD4+ T cells from PBMCs. Regarding subset: CD45RA+ positively selected. The source is a man aged 18 to 30 in good health. Some clones in this sample may be carry-over from other donors' samples.

The rearrangement joins TRBV28 to TRBJ2-1; 8 nucleotides match TRBD1. CDR3 length: 12 amino acids. Germline CDR1 MDHEN, CDR2 SYDVKM. The trim removed 7 bases at V and 8 bases at J, leaving 4 bases unmatched. The CDR3 nucleotides are TGTGCCAGCACCACAGGGGGTTATGAGCAGTTCTTC. Protein product: CASTTGGYEQFF.

The chain is built from TRBV6-1 and TRBJ2-5; 7 nucleotides align to TRBD1. Germline loops: CDR1 MNHNS, CDR2 SASEGT. V lost 11 bases to trimming and J lost 0 bases; unmatched junction nucleotides: 9. CDR3 size: 14 residues. As DNA, the CDR3 is TGTGCCGCCCGGACAGGAGATCACCAAGAGACCCAGTACTTC. It is translated as CAARTGDHQETQYF.

The chain combines TRBV30 with TRBJ2-7; TRBD2 might be the D (5 bases). Germline V gene lookup returns CDR1 GTSNPN and CDR2 SVGIG (reference sequence). Trimming took off 2 bases at V and 1 base at J, with 12 bases between the two ends. The CDR3 has 14 residues. CDR3 region: CAWSPSWRSYEQYF. Here the CDR3 DNA reads TGTGCCTGGAGTCCTAGTTGGAGGTCCTACGAGCAGTACTTC.

This clone has only a few counts. The J gene is TRBJ1-4, the V gene TRBV15, with D possibly being TRBD1 (5 bases). V lost 6 bases and J 8 bases, leaving 13 bases between the germline ends. The germline V gene encodes CDR1 LNHNV and CDR2 YYDKDF (reference sequence). The CDR3 consists of 13 residues. The CDR3 bases are TGTGCCACCAGACTGGGACCGGGGGAAAAACTGTTTTTT. Translation gives CATRLGPGEKLFF.

The gene calls are TRBV27 and TRBJ2-7; 8 nucleotides match TRBD1. The CDR3 has 15 amino acids. J lost 5 bases, V lost 8 bases, and 14 bases had no gene match. Germline CDR1 reads MNHEY; CDR2 reads SMNVEV (reference sequence). CDR3 coding DNA: TGTGCCAGCGGTGACCAGGGGGCGAGATGGGACGAGCAGTACTTC. The encoded protein is CASGDQGARWDEQYF.

V and J are TRBV18 and TRBJ1-2, with D possibly being TRBD1 (6 bases). CDR1 is KGHSH, CDR2 LQKENI, per germline. The CDR3 contains 14 residues. V was trimmed by 4 bases and J by 0 bases, leaving 9 bases between them. The CDR3 DNA reads as TGTGCCAGCTCACAGCAGGGGTCTAACTATGGCTACACCTTC. Translated, it gives CASSQQGSNYGYTF.

The J gene is TRBJ1-1, the V gene TRBV5-1, with D tentatively TRBD1 (5 bases). The V end lost 0 bases, the J end lost 6 bases, and 18 bases lay between the germline ends. This CDR3 is 16 amino acids long. The V gene's germline CDR1 is SGHRS and CDR2 YFSETQ. CDR3 sequence reads: CASSLDTGWTHPEAFF. The CDR3 bases are TGCGCCAGCAGCTTGGACACAGGTTGGACTCATCCTGAAGCTTTCTTT.

The chain carries TRBV5-4 and TRBJ2-7; 11 positions agree with TRBD2. The CDR3 loop spans 15 amino acids. Trimming cost V 3 bases and J 2 bases; bases outside gene matches: 4. Germline lookup yields CDR1 SGHNT and CDR2 YYREEE (reference sequence). Written as DNA, the CDR3 is TGTGCCAGCAGCTCGGGACTAGCGGTAGCCTACGAGCAGTACTTC. Translating gives CASSSGLAVAYEQYF.

The V gene is TRBV5-1, the J gene TRBJ2-5, with 13 nucleotides matching TRBD2. Unmatched junction bases numbered 5, after V lost 4 bases and J lost 5 bases. Germline V gene lookup returns CDR1 SGHRS and CDR2 YFSETQ. The CDR3 consists of 15 residues. The CDR3 DNA sequence: TGCGCCAGCAGCATGGGACTAGCGGGAAGGGAGACCCAGTACTTC. This translates into CASSMGLAGRETQYF.

The rearrangement joins TRBV5-1 to TRBJ2-3; 7 bases are a match to TRBD2. J lost 6 bases, V lost 5 bases, and 15 bases had no gene match. The CDR3 totals 16 residues. In germline, CDR1 is SGHRS, CDR2 YFSETQ. The CDR3 DNA follows: TGCGCCAGCAGGGGAGGGCGGGAGAACATCCGGGATACGCAGTATTTT. It yields the protein CASRGGRENIRDTQYF.

This clone was seen just once. The rearrangement joins TRBV28 to TRBJ1-5, with TRBD1 matching 9 bases. The ends lost 6 bases at V and 7 bases at J; junction bases unmatched: 10. CDR1 MDHEN and CDR2 SYDVKM come from the germline V gene. The CDR3 extends over 15 amino acids. The CDR3 sequence is CASRRTGVSGQPQHF. CDR3 bases: TGTGCCAGCAGGAGGACAGGGGTGTCAGGACAGCCCCAGCATTTT. The full variable domain, with the rest looked up from reference TRBV28 and TRBJ1-5, is DVKVTQSSRYLVKRTGEKVFLECVQDMDHENMFWYRQDPGLGLRLIYFSYDVKMKEKGDIPEGYSVSREKKERFSLILESASTNQTSMYLCASRRTGVSGQPQHFGDGTRLSIL.

The chain couples TRBV11-2 to TRBJ2-7, with unresolved D. Trimming stripped 5 bases from V and 3 bases from J, with 17 bases between. Germline loops: CDR1 SGHAT, CDR2 FQNNGV. This CDR3 spans 15 amino acids. CDR3 sequence: CASSPGFRLLYEQYF. The CDR3 DNA reads TGTGCCAGCAGCCCCGGTTTCAGACTCCTCTACGAGCAGTACTTC.

The V call is TRBV9, the J call TRBJ2-1; 11 bases map to TRBD2. This CDR3 comprises 16 residues. J lost 3 bases, V lost 4 bases, and 6 bases had no gene match. Looked up from germline, CDR1 is SGDLS and CDR2 is YYNGEE. In DNA, the CDR3 is TGTGCCAGCAGCCCAGGGGGACTAGCGGTCTACAATGAGCAGTTCTTC. Translated, it gives CASSPGGLAVYNEQFF.

Comments on this clone: Other DNA sequences in this specimen translate into the identical CDR3. The CDR3 region has the DNA TGCGCCAGCAGCCCGGGGACAGGGGCTGGAAACACCATATATTTT. Protein: CASSPGTGAGNTIYF. The chain employs TRBV5-1 and TRBJ1-3; the match to TRBD1 covers 10 bases. Germline assignment: CDR1 SGHRS and CDR2 YFSETQ. V shed 4 bases and J 2 bases; nucleotides not matched to a gene: 3. The CDR3 sequence is 15 residues long.

The chain uses TRBV15 and TRBJ2-5, with D hard to call. Trimming removed 2 bases at V and 1 base at J, with 8 bases between. Per germline, CDR1 LNHNV and CDR2 YYDKDF (reference sequence). CDR3 length: 14 residues. CDR3 nucleotide sequence: TGTGCCACCAGCAGAACCGGAGTCCAAGAGACCCAGTACTTC. Protein: CATSRTGVQETQYF.

The V call is TRBV5-1, the J call TRBJ2-1; D gene uncertain. The CDR3 is 15 residues long. V was clipped by 4 bases and J by 0 bases, with 11 bases between them. The germline CDR1 and CDR2 sequences are SGHRS and YFSETQ. CDR3 sequence reads: CASSADILSYNEQFF. CDR3 nucleotide sequence: TGCGCCAGCAGCGCCGACATCCTCTCCTACAATGAGCAGTTCTTC.

The chain links TRBV5-1 to TRBJ2-1, with TRBD1 identical over 9 bases. There are 16 residues in the CDR3. J lost 5 bases, V lost 4 bases, and 10 bases had no gene match. Germline CDR1 reads SGHRS; CDR2 reads YFSETQ. The CDR3 region has the DNA TGCGCCAGCAGCCAACCTGAACAGGGGGCGAACAATGAGCAGTTCTTC. Its protein is CASSQPEQGANNEQFF.

The V call is TRBV4-2, the J call TRBJ1-2, with D unclear. The CDR3 is 20 residues long. Germline V gives CDR1 LGHNA, CDR2 YNFKEQ. V lost 2 bases and J lost 5, with 30 bases in between. CDR3 sequence reads: CASSQRAGVGRTSAWYGYTF. The DNA for the CDR3 is TGTGCCAGCAGCCAACGGGCCGGGGTTGGGCGAACGTCCGCTTGGTATGGCTACACCTTC.

The rearrangement uses TRBV27 and TRBJ1-2, with 7 bases aligning to TRBD1. Germline CDR1 MNHEY, CDR2 SMNVEV (reference sequence). The junction had 3 bases not matched to a gene; V was cut back by 6 bases and J by 2 bases. The CDR3 sequence is 13 residues long. Here the CDR3 DNA reads TGTGCCAGCAGATGGGACAGAAACTATGGCTACACCTTC. This codes for CASRWDRNYGYTF.

The CDR3 here is CASSYWGVGDGYTF. The CDR3 bases are TGTGCCAGCAGTTACTGGGGCGTGGGGGATGGCTACACCTTC. The chain uses TRBV6-5 and TRBJ1-2; tentatively, D is TRBD1 (5 bases). With 1 base removed from V and 6 bases from J, the gap between germline ends came to 12 bases. This CDR3 has 14 residues. Germline V gives CDR1 MNHEY, CDR2 SVGAGI.